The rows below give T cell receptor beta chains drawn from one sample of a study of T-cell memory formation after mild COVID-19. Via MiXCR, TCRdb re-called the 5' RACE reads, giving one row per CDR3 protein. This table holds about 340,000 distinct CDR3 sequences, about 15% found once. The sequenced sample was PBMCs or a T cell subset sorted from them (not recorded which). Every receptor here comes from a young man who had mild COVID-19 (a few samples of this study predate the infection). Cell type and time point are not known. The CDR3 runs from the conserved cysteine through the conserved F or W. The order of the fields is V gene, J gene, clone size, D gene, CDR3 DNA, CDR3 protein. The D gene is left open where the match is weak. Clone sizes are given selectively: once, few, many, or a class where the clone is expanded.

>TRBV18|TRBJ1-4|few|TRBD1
TGTGCCAGCTCATCGGACAGGGGGCGTGAAAAACTGTTTTTT
CASSSDRGREKLFF
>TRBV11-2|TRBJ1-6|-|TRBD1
TGTGCCAGCAGCCGTACCGGGACAGGGATGACTGCTTCACCCCTCCACTTT
CASSRTGTGMTASPLHF
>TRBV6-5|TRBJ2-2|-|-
TGTGCCAGGAGTACCGGGGAGCTGTTTTTT
CARSTGELFF
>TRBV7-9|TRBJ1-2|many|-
TGTGCCAGCAGTGGTGAGCGGTATGGCTACACCTTC
CASSGERYGYTF
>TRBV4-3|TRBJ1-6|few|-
TGCGCCAGCAGCCAAGAGGGTATGGAAGCGTTAAATTCACCCCTCCACTTT
CASSQEGMEALNSPLHF
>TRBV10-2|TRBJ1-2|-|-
TGCGCCAGCAGTGAGAGGATCCAGGGGATGCACTATGGCTACACCTTC
CASSERIQGMHYGYTF
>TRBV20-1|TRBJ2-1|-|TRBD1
TGCAGTGCTAGAGATCGAGGACAGGGGAGGAGTGAGCAGTTCTTC
CSARDRGQGRSEQFF
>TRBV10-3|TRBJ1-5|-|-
TGTGCCATCAGTGCACCTTATAGCAATCAGCCCCAGCATTTT
CAISAPYSNQPQHF
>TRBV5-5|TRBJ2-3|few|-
TGTGCCAGCAGCTTGTCGTCGGTAGCAGCCGATACGCAGTATTTT
CASSLSSVAADTQYF
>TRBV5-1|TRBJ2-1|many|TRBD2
TGCGCCAGCTACACTAGCGGTTCTTACAATGAGCAGTTCTTC
CASYTSGSYNEQFF
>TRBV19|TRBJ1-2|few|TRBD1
TGTGCCAGTAGGCCCGGCCCGGGACAGGGTACGGGTGGCTACACCTTC
CASRPGPGQGTGGYTF
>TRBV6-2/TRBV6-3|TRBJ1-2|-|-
TGTGCCAGCGCTACCCCACCCGACAGGCCCGAAAACTATGGCTACACCTTC
CASATPPDRPENYGYTF
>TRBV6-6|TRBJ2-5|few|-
TGTGCCAGCGGTAAAGAGACCCAGTACTTC
CASGKETQYF
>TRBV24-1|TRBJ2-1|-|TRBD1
TGTGCCACCAGTGATAACGTTCGCAGGGGGCGAATCCACAATGAGCAGTTCTTC
CATSDNVRRGRIHNEQFF
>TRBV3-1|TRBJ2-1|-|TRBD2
TGTGCCAGCAGCCAAGTATCTAGCGGGGTCCTCAATGAGCAGTTCTTC
CASSQVSSGVLNEQFF
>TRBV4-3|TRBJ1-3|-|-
TGCGCCAGCAGCCAAATCCGGGACACCGGTTTCTCTGGAAACACCATATATTTT
CASSQIRDTGFSGNTIYF
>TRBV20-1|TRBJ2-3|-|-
TGCAGTGCTAGAGAAGGCCAGGGGCGTACGCAGTATTTT
CSAREGQGRTQYF
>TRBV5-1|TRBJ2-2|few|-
TGCGCCAGCAGCCTGGCGACCGTACAAACCGGGGAGCTGTTTTTT
CASSLATVQTGELFF
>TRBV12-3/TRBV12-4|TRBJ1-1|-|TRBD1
TGTGCCAACTCACGGGACAGGGACACTGAAGCTTTCTTT
CANSRDRDTEAFF
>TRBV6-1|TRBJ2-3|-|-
TGTGCCAGCAGTCCCGGCGCCCGGAGCACAGATACGCAGTATTTT
CASSPGARSTDTQYF
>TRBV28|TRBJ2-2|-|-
TGTCCGAGTACCCGGAACACCGGGGAGCTGTTTTTT
CPSTRNTGELFF
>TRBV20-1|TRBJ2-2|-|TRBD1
TGCAGTGCTAGCACAGGGGCGAGGGGCACCGGGGAGCTGTTTTTT
CSASTGARGTGELFF
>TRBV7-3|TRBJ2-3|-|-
TGTGCCAGCAGCTTAAATCCCGGGACTGGCACAGATACGCAGTATTTT
CASSLNPGTGTDTQYF
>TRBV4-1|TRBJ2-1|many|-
TGCGCCAGCAGCCCAGGGGAGGGGGGGACCTACAATGAGCAGTTCTTC
CASSPGEGGTYNEQFF
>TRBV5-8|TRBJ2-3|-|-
TGTGCCAGCAGCTTGGTGATGGCCTTGAGGTACACAGATACGCAGTATTTT
CASSLVMALRYTDTQYF
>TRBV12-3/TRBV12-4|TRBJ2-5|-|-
TGTGCCAGCAGTTTGGAATCGGTCCAAGAGACCCAGTACTTC
CASSLESVQETQYF
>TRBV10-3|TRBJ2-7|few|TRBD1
TGTGCCACCCGGGACAGGGGTCCGGAGGTCGAGCAGTACTTC
CATRDRGPEVEQYF
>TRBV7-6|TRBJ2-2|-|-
TGTGCCAGCAGGGACAGCGACACCGGGGAGCTGTTTTTT
CASRDSDTGELFF
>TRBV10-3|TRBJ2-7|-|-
TGTGCCATCAGTGATAGGGCACAAAGTTTGAACTACGAGCAGTACTTC
CAISDRAQSLNYEQYF
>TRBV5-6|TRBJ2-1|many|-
TGTGCCAGCAGCTTGGCCTTAGCGAGGAATGAGCAGTTCTTC
CASSLALARNEQFF
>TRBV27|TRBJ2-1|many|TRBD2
TGTGCCAGCAGTTCCGGACTAGCCTACAATGAGCAGTTCTTC
CASSSGLAYNEQFF